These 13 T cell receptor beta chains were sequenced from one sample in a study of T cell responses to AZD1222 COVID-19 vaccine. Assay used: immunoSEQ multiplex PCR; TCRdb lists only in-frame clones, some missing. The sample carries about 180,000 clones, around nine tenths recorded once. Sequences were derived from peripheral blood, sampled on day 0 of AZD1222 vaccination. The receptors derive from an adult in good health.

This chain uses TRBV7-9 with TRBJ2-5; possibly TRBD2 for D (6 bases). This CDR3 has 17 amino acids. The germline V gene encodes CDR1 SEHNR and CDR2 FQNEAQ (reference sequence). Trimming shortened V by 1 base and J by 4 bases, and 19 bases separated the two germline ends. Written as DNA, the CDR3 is TGTGCCAGCAGCTTAGGGACGGGCAGGGTCGGGAGAGAGACCCAGTACTTC. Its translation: CASSLGTGRVGRETQYF.

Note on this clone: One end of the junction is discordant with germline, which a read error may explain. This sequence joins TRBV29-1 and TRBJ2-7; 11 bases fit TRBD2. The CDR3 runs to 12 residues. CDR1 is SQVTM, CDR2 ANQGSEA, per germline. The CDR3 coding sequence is TGCAGCGCCCGAAGCCCTAGCGGGAGGATCCTCTTC. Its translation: CSARSPSGRILF.

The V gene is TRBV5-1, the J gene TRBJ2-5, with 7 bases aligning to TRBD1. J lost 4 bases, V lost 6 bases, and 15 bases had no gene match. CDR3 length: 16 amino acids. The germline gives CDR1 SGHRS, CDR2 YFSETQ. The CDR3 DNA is TGCGCCAGCACCCCTCTAAGGGGACAGCCTCCAGAGACCCAGTACTTC. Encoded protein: CASTPLRGQPPETQYF.

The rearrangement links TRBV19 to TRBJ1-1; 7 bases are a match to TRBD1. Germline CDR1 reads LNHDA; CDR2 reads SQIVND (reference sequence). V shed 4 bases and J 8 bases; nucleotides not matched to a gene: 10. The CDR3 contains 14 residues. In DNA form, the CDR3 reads TGTGCCAGTAGTACCAGGACAGGACTTGCCGAAGCTTTCTTT. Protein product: CASSTRTGLAEAFF.

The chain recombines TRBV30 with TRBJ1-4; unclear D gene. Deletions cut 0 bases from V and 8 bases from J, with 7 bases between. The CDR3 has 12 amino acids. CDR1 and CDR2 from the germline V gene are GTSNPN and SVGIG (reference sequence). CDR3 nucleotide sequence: TGTGCCTGGAGTGTAAGAGGGGAAAAACTGTTTTTT. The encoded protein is CAWSVRGEKLFF.

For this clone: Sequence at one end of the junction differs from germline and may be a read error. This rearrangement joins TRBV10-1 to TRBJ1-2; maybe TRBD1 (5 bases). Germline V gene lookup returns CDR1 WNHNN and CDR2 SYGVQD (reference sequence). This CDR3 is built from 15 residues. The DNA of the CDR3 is TGCGCCAGTAGTGAGGGGAGAAATATCCACTATGGCTACACCTTC. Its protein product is CASSEGRNIHYGYTF.

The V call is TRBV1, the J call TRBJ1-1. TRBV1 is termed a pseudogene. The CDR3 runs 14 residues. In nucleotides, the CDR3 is TGCACCAGCAGCCAACAAACCCCCTGTACTGAAGCTTTCTTT. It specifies CTSSQQTPCTEAFF.

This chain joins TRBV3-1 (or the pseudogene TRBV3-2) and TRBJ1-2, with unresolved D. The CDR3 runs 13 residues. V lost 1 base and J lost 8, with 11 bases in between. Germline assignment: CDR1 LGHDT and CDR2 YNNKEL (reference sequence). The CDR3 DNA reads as TGTGCCAGCAGCCAAGGGAGGTCGGGGGGCTACACCTTC. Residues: CASSQGRSGGYTF.

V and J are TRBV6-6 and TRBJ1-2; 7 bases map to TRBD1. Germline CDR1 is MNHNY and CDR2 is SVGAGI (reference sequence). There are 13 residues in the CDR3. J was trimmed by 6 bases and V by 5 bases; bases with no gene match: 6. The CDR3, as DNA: TGTGCCAGCAGTCCGACAGGGTTGAATGGCTACACCTTC. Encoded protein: CASSPTGLNGYTF.

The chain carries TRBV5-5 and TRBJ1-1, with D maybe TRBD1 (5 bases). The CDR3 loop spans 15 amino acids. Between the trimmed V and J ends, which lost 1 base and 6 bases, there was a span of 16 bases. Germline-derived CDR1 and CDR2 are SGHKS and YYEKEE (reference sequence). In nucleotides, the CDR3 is TGTGCCAGCAGCTTGAGTGCAGGGAGGAATTCTGAAGCTTTCTTT. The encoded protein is CASSLSAGRNSEAFF.

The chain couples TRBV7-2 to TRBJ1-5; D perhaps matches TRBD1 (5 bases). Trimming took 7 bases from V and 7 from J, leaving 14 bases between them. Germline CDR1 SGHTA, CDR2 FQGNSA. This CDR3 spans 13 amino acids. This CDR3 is CASTRGVSQPQHF. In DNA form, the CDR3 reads TGTGCCAGCACCCGGGGGGTCTCCCAGCCCCAGCATTTT.

For the CDR3, the DNA is TGTGCCAGCAGCTCCGGGACAGCCTCTGGAAACACCATATATTTT. It codes for CASSSGTASGNTIYF. The rearrangement uses TRBV7-7 and TRBJ1-3; 7 nucleotides agree with TRBD1. V lost 4 bases to trimming and J lost 0 bases; unmatched junction nucleotides: 3. CDR3 length: 15 amino acids. Germline assignment: CDR1 SSHAT and CDR2 FNYEAQ (reference sequence).

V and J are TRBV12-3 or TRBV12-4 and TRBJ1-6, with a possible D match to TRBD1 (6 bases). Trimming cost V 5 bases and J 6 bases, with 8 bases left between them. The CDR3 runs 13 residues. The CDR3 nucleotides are TGTGCCAGCAGTCGACAGGCTAATTCACCCCTCCACTTT. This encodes CASSRQANSPLHF.